Presented here are 20 T cell receptor beta chains from one specimen sequenced in a study of Graves' ophthalmopathy and Graves' hyperthyroidism. RNA transcripts yielded amplified TCR beta CDR3 regions. The first round was an RT-PCR with HTBI primers, and the second round was a multiplex PCR. Each CDR3 protein gets one entry after TCRdb re-called the multiplex PCR reads with MiXCR. The table includes about 410,000 distinct CDR3 sequences, about 16% detected once. The sample comprised peripheral blood. These receptor sequences come from a woman in her late teens or twenties with Graves' ophthalmopathy.

The CDR3 bases are TGCAGCGTTAAGACTAGCGGGGGGGCCAGCGAGCAGTTCTTC. This codes for CSVKTSGGASEQFF. The chain employs TRBV29-1 and TRBJ2-1, with 14 bases fitting TRBD2. The germline gives CDR1 SQVTM, CDR2 ANQGSEA. The junction had 7 bases not matched to a gene; V was cut back by 5 bases and J by 10 bases. CDR3 length: 14 residues.

At least ten counts were recorded for this clonotype. V and J are TRBV28 and TRBJ1-2; a weak D match, TRBD1 (5 bases). The V gene lost 5 bases and the J gene lost 4 bases, with 20 bases spanning the gap. The CDR3 is made up of 16 amino acids. Per the germline V gene, CDR1 is MDHEN and CDR2 is SYDVKM. CDR3 DNA: TGTGCCAGCAGTCAAGGGACCCCCGTTGCGGGCTATGGCTACACCTTC. Encoded protein: CASSQGTPVAGYGYTF.

The table lists this clonotype with many counts. This rearrangement joins TRBV28 to TRBJ2-5; no firm D call. V shed 5 bases and J shed 7 bases, with 5 bases lying between them. There are 10 residues in the CDR3. The germline CDR1 and CDR2 sequences are MDHEN and SYDVKM. The CDR3 loop reads CASSTTTQYF. The CDR3 DNA reads TGTGCCAGCAGTACAACGACCCAGTACTTC.

This clonotype was observed at least ten times. The V and J genes are TRBV11-2 and TRBJ2-5; D possibly uses TRBD1 or TRBD2 (5 bases each). V was clipped by 2 bases and J by 2 bases, with 21 bases between them. The CDR3 sequence is 18 residues long. Germline assignment: CDR1 SGHAT and CDR2 FQNNGV. The CDR3 here is CASSLKGLGRQLQETQYF. CDR3 nucleotides: TGTGCCAGCAGCTTAAAGGGGTTAGGGAGACAGCTACAAGAGACCCAGTACTTC.

The sample holds many counts of this clonotype. A read error may be the cause here, since a much bigger clone is one base away. The chain employs TRBV28 and TRBJ1-1; D uncertain. Germline V gene lookup returns CDR1 MDHEN and CDR2 SYDVKM. CDR3 size: 16 residues. The CDR3 region is CTSSPPGGGLNTEAFF. The CDR3 DNA sequence: TGTACCAGCAGTCCCCCGGGTGGCGGGTTGAACACTGAAGCTTTCTTT.

This clonotype was detected ten times or more. The rearrangement joins TRBV28 to TRBJ2-5; D is unresolved. The CDR3 covers 13 residues. V shed 7 bases and J shed 5 bases, with 14 bases lying between them. Germline V gene data show CDR1 as MDHEN and CDR2 as SYDVKM. This CDR3 is CASTPDQPETQYF. CDR3 in DNA: TGTGCCAGCACCCCCGATCAGCCGGAGACCCAGTACTTC.

This clonotype was picked up many times. The chain has TRBV9 and TRBJ2-2; 8 bases are shared with TRBD2. Germline CDR1 reads SGDLS; CDR2 reads YYNGEE. V gave up 3 bases and J gave up 4 bases; unmatched junction bases: 5. The CDR3 spans 15 residues. As DNA, the CDR3 is TGTGCCAGCAGCGCGGGACTAGTCGGCACCGGGGAGCTGTTTTTT. As protein: CASSAGLVGTGELFF.

This clonotype has a count of ten or more. The gene calls are TRBV27 and TRBJ2-2; D perhaps matches TRBD1 (5 bases). Trimming removed 2 bases at V and 0 bases at J, with 19 bases between. Germline V CDR1 and CDR2: MNHEY, SMNVEV (reference sequence). There are 19 residues in the CDR3. The CDR3 sequence: CASSLRTTGRRTNTGELFF. Written as DNA, the CDR3 is TGTGCCAGCAGTTTACGGACAACCGGGCGGAGAACGAACACCGGGGAGCTGTTTTTT.

Ten or more counts support this clonotype. V usage is TRBV7-2 and J usage is TRBJ2-7, with unresolved D. V was pared by 0 bases and J by 2 bases, with 11 bases between. From germline, CDR1 is SGHTA and CDR2 FQGNSA. The CDR3 is 15 residues long. CDR3 sequence: CASSLAPSAAYEQYF. CDR3 DNA: TGTGCCAGCAGCTTAGCCCCCAGCGCCGCCTACGAGCAGTACTTC.

Many counts were recorded for this clonotype. This rearrangement joins TRBV30 to TRBJ1-2; maybe TRBD1 (5 bases). Germline lookup yields CDR1 GTSNPN and CDR2 SVGIG (reference sequence). The CDR3 is 14 amino acids. Trimming removed 0 bases at V and 4 bases at J, with 12 bases between. CDR3 region: CAWSVREGAYGYTF. CDR3 DNA sequence: TGTGCCTGGAGTGTACGGGAAGGGGCCTATGGCTACACCTTC. Together with reference TRBV30 and TRBJ1-2, the CDR3 gives the full variable domain: SQTIHQWPATLVQPVGSPLSLECTVEGTSNPNLYWYRQAAGRGLQLLFYSVGIGQISSEVPQNLSASRPQDRQFILSSKKLLLSDSGFYLCAWSVREGAYGYTFGSGTRLTVV.

This clonotype showed up many times. The chain has TRBV11-2 and TRBJ2-5; 7 bases are a match to TRBD2. CDR1 SGHAT and CDR2 FQNNGV come from the germline V gene. The trim removed 0 bases at V and 3 bases at J, leaving 7 bases unmatched. The CDR3 sequence is 16 residues long. The CDR3 DNA reads TGTGCCAGCAGCTTAGATTGGGGGGGAGAGGAAGAGACCCAGTACTTC. As protein: CASSLDWGGEEETQYF.

The CDR3 DNA reads as TGTGCCAGCAGCCAGGCCAGGGGCTCCTACGAGCAGTACTTC. Its translation is CASSQARGSYEQYF. The chain joins TRBV3-1 to TRBJ2-7; D possibly corresponds to TRBD1 (6 bases). The CDR3 length is 14 residues. V lost 3 bases and J 0 bases, leaving 9 bases between the germline ends. CDR1 is LGHDT and CDR2 is YNNKEL in the germline V gene (reference sequence).

This clonotype has at least ten counts. The chain carries TRBV24-1 and TRBJ1-2; D call uncertain. Germline V gives CDR1 KGHDR, CDR2 SFDVKD. With 4 bases removed from V and 2 bases from J, the gap between germline ends came to 7 bases. The CDR3 sequence is 13 residues long. The CDR3 sequence is CATSEGRNYGYTF. CDR3 nucleotide sequence: TGTGCCACCAGTGAAGGCAGGAACTATGGCTACACCTTC.

V gene TRBV20-1 combines with J gene TRBJ2-7, with 10 bases aligning to TRBD2. V shed 0 bases and J 7 bases; nucleotides not matched to a gene: 12. Germline loops: CDR1 DFQATT, CDR2 SNEGSKA (reference sequence). The CDR3 totals 16 residues. The CDR3 protein is CSARDASGRDLGEQYF. The CDR3, as DNA: TGCAGTGCTAGAGACGCTAGCGGGAGAGATTTGGGTGAGCAGTACTTC.

The CDR3 region is CASSPYAGTGNTGELFF. The CDR3 DNA follows: TGTGCCAGCTCACCGTATGCCGGGACAGGGAACACCGGGGAGCTGTTTTTT. V and J are TRBV18 and TRBJ2-2; 8 nucleotides agree with TRBD1. The CDR3 extends over 17 amino acids. From germline, CDR1 is KGHSH and CDR2 LQKENI. V dropped 3 bases and J dropped 1; count of bases not matched to a gene: 7.

This clonotype appeared many times. The rearrangement joins TRBV29-1 to TRBJ2-2, with 8 bases aligning to TRBD2. This CDR3 comprises 14 residues. Germline V gene sequence: CDR1 SQVTM, CDR2 ANQGSEA. Losses at the gene ends were 2 bases for V and 6 bases for J; bases not matched to a gene: 5. CDR3 bases: TGCAGCGTTGAACTTAGCGGGGACGCCGGGGAGCTGTTTTTT. Encoded protein: CSVELSGDAGELFF.

This clonotype was seen at least ten times. As DNA, the CDR3 is TGTGCCAGCAGGCTCTCCCTCCGGGGACGGTTATACGAGCAGTACTTC. This sequence encodes CASRLSLRGRLYEQYF. The chain recombines TRBV27 with TRBJ2-7; tentatively, D is TRBD1 or TRBD2 (5 bases each). Trimming shortened V by 6 bases and J by 4 bases, and 22 bases separated the two germline ends. Germline lookup yields CDR1 MNHEY and CDR2 SMNVEV (reference sequence). CDR3 length: 16 amino acids.

The V gene is TRBV11-2, the J gene TRBJ2-7, with 15 bases identical to TRBD2. Germline-derived CDR1 and CDR2 are SGHAT and FQNNGV. CDR3 size: 17 residues. Losses at the gene ends were 9 bases for V and 4 bases for J; bases not matched to a gene: 13. The CDR3 spells CASSPYGGTSGRYEQYF. The CDR3, as DNA: TGTGCCAGTAGTCCTTATGGGGGGACTAGCGGGAGGTACGAGCAGTACTTC.

There are a few counts of this clonotype. The chain uses TRBV6-1 and TRBJ1-1; D perhaps matches TRBD1 (6 bases). The CDR3 contains 16 residues. The germline V and J ends were trimmed by 7 bases and 2 bases, with 20 bases remaining between them. Germline values: CDR1 MNHNS, CDR2 SASEGT. The CDR3 region is CASTLTVGGYNTEAFF. CDR3 DNA sequence: TGTGCCAGCACATTAACCGTGGGGGGCTACAACACTGAAGCTTTCTTT.

The J gene is TRBJ2-6, the V gene TRBV19; unclear D gene. V lost 3 bases, J lost 0 bases, and 9 bases lay in between. Germline V gene sequence: CDR1 LNHDA, CDR2 SQIVND (reference sequence). The CDR3 runs to 16 residues. The CDR3 sequence: CASSIPNFSGANVLTF. As DNA, the CDR3 is TGTGCCAGTAGTATCCCGAACTTCTCTGGGGCCAACGTCCTGACTTTC.